A selection of T cell receptor beta chains follows, all from one sample in a study of blood T cell repertoires in COVID-19. Libraries were prepared by immunoSEQ multiplex PCR; TCRdb keeps only in-frame clonotypes and omits some of them. Of some 26,000 clones detected, around 85% appear once; the ten largest clones hold around half. The specimen was peripheral blood. These receptors were taken from a man aged 45-65 years with active or convalescent COVID-19. The CDR3 runs from the conserved cysteine through the conserved F or W. The D gene is left open where the match is weak. Expanded clones get a size class; other rows say once, few or many, or leave the size out.

TGTGCCAGCAGTTCTATATGGCGGACTGAAGCTTTCTTT | CASSSIWRTEAFF | TRBV27 | - | TRBJ1-1 | -
TGCAGCGTTGGACAGGGATGGTTGACTGAAGCTTTCTTT | CSVGQGWLTEAFF | TRBV29-1 | TRBD1 | TRBJ1-1 | -
TGTGCCAGCAGTGATGGGCTTGGGGGGATGAAGACCCAGTACTTC | CASSDGLGGMKTQYF | TRBV6-1 | - | TRBJ2-5 | -
TGTGCCAGTAGTATAGCGGGGGGACCCTACGAGCAGTACTTC | CASSIAGGPYEQYF | TRBV19 | TRBD2 | TRBJ2-7 | -
TGTGCCAGCAGCTTAGAAGAGCGGGACGCCGCTTTCTTT | CASSLEERDAAFF | TRBV7-9 | - | TRBJ1-1 | -
TGTGCCAGCAGCTTACGGGGGGCAGGAGATACGCAGTATTTT | CASSLRGAGDTQYF | TRBV7-2 | - | TRBJ2-3 | -
TGTGCCAGCAGTTTCTTGCAGGTCTATGGCTACACCTTC | CASSFLQVYGYTF | TRBV28 | - | TRBJ1-2 | -
TGCAGCGTTGGATCTGGGACAGGGGTTCAGCCCCAGCATTTT | CSVGSGTGVQPQHF | TRBV29-1 | TRBD1 | TRBJ1-5 | -
TGTGCCAGCAGTTTATTGGCCTCTAACTATGGCTACACCTTC | CASSLLASNYGYTF | TRBV27 | - | TRBJ1-2 | -
TGTGCCAGCAGCTTATCGGGACAGGGGGTAGATACGCAGTATTTT | CASSLSGQGVDTQYF | TRBV7-3 | TRBD1 | TRBJ2-3 | -
TGCGCCAGCAGTGAGAAGGGGGCTAGCACAGATACGCAGTATTTT | CASSEKGASTDTQYF | TRBV10-1 | TRBD1 | TRBJ2-3 | -
TGTGCCAGCAGCGCGGACATGACAGCTAACTATGGCTACACCTTC | CASSADMTANYGYTF | TRBV9 | - | TRBJ1-2 | few
TGTGCCAGCATGAAAGGGTCCGGGGGCACTGAAGCTTTCTTT | CASMKGSGGTEAFF | TRBV2 | - | TRBJ1-1 | -
TGTGCCAGCAGCCCCTCGGGGGGACTAGCGGCAACCTACGAGCAGTACTTC | CASSPSGGLAATYEQYF | TRBV11-3 | TRBD2 | TRBJ2-7 | -
TGTGCCACCAGCAGAGTCCAGACAGGGGGCCAGCCCCAGCATTTT | CATSRVQTGGQPQHF | TRBV15 | TRBD1 | TRBJ1-5 | -
TGTGCCAGCAGCTTATGGGCTAGCGGTCCCTACAATGAGCAGTTCTTC | CASSLWASGPYNEQFF | TRBV11-3 | TRBD2 | TRBJ2-1 | -
TGCAGCGCCAGGGACAGGGATCTTGGTGGCTACACCTTC | CSARDRDLGGYTF | TRBV29-1 | TRBD1 | TRBJ1-2 | few
TGTGCCAGCAGCCCCAGGACAGAAAAAAATTCACCCCTCCACTTT | CASSPRTEKNSPLHF | TRBV6-5 | - | TRBJ1-6 | once
TGTGCCAGCAGGGGACTAGCGAGCGAGCAGTACTTC | CASRGLASEQYF | TRBV7-9 | TRBD2 | TRBJ2-7 | -
TGTGCCAGCAGCACAGACAGGAGCAATCAGCCCCAGCATTTT | CASSTDRSNQPQHF | TRBV16 | - | TRBJ1-5 | -
TGTGCCAGCAGCTTAGAACAGGGGGCGTGGGAGCAGTTCTTC | CASSLEQGAWEQFF | TRBV11-2 | TRBD1 | TRBJ2-1 | -
TGTGCCAGCAGCGAGAGGACAGGGGACTATGGCTACACCTTC | CASSERTGDYGYTF | TRBV5-6 | TRBD1 | TRBJ1-2 | -
TGTGCCAGCCTCCATAGGACAGGGCCTGAAAAACTGTTTTTT | CASLHRTGPEKLFF | TRBV28 | TRBD1 | TRBJ1-4 | -
TGTGCCATCAGTGAGGCAGGGACTAGGAATTTCTTC | CAISEAGTRNFF | TRBV10-3 | TRBD2 | TRBJ2-1 | few
TGTGCCAGCAGTGGCTATAGCGGGAGCTCCTACGAGCAGTACTTC | CASSGYSGSSYEQYF | TRBV28 | TRBD2 | TRBJ2-7 | -
TGCGCCAGCAGCCAAGTTTGGGGACAGAACACTGAAGCTTTCTTT | CASSQVWGQNTEAFF | TRBV4-1 | - | TRBJ1-1 | -
TGTGCCATCAGGAGCGGGGAGGCCTACGAGCAGTACTTC | CAIRSGEAYEQYF | TRBV10-3 | TRBD2 | TRBJ2-7 | -
TGCAGCGTTGAAGCTCCGACAGGGGTGAACACTGAAGCTTTCTTT | CSVEAPTGVNTEAFF | TRBV29-1 | TRBD1 | TRBJ1-1 | -
TGCGCCAGCAGCCCATCGTTCGGGACAACTAATGAAAAACTGTTTTTT | CASSPSFGTTNEKLFF | TRBV5-1 | - | TRBJ1-4 | -
TGTGCCAGCAGCCTGACAGGGAGGTACACCGGGGAGCTGTTTTTT | CASSLTGRYTGELFF | TRBV3-1/TRBV3-2 | - | TRBJ2-2 | few
TGTGCCAGCAGCCCTAACACGCAGGGTTTTCCCTACAATGAGCAGTTCTTC | CASSPNTQGFPYNEQFF | TRBV6-4 | - | TRBJ2-1 | -
TGTGCCAGCAGGGGCCAAAGGGTTTGGGGGGGCAGCGAGACCCAGTACTTC | CASRGQRVWGGSETQYF | TRBV3-1/TRBV3-2 | - | TRBJ2-5 | -
TGCAGCGTTCGGACTAGCGGGAGCTCCTACGAGCAGTACTTC | CSVRTSGSSYEQYF | TRBV29-1 | TRBD2 | TRBJ2-7 | -
TGTGCCAGCAACAGGCAAAGGGAGACCCAGTACTTC | CASNRQRETQYF | TRBV28 | - | TRBJ2-5 | -
TGCAGCGTTGATGAGGGGGGGTACCAAGAGACCCAGTACTTC | CSVDEGGYQETQYF | TRBV29-1 | - | TRBJ2-5 | -
TGTGCCAGCAGTGAATCAGGAAATCTCCGGACCCAGTACTTC | CASSESGNLRTQYF | TRBV2 | - | TRBJ2-5 | -
TGTGCCAGTAGTATCGGGGCTAGCGGCGTTTACGAGCAGTACTTC | CASSIGASGVYEQYF | TRBV19 | TRBD2 | TRBJ2-7 | -
TGTGCCAGCAGCAAAAGACAGGGGGAGACTTCACCCCTCCACTTT | CASSKRQGETSPLHF | TRBV2 | TRBD1 | TRBJ1-6 | once
TGTGCCAGCAGCCAAAGCAGGGCGATTTACAATGAGCAGTTCTTC | CASSQSRAIYNEQFF | TRBV14 | - | TRBJ2-1 | -